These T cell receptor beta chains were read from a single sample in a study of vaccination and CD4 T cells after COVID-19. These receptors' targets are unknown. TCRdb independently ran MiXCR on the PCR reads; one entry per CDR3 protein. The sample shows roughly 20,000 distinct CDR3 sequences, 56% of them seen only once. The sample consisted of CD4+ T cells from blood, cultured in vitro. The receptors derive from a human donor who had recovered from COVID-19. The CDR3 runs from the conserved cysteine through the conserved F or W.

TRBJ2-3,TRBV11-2,CASSSYRGSSTDTQYF
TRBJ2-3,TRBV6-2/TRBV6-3,CASSSLRDTDTQYF
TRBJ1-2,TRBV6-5,CASSYGTDYGYTF
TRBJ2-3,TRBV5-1,CASSLAGQGTDTQYF
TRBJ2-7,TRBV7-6,CASRDRDEEQYF
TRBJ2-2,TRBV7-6,CASSLVGGTNTGGLFF
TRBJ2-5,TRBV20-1,CSARRAPQETQYF
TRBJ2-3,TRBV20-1,CSAPAASSTDTQYF
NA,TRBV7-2,CASSLGPHYEQYF
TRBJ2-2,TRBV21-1,CASSKGPMAGEDRELFF
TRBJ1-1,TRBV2,CASSYQQVRYTEAFF
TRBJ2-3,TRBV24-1,CATSGTGFKQYF
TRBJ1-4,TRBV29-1,CSVGATNEKLFF
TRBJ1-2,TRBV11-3,CASSLDNIGYTF
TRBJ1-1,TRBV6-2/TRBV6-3,CASSSFGRAEAFF
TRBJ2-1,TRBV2,CASSGSSPRGYNEQFF
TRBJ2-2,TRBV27,CASSPAGTRLNTGEPFF
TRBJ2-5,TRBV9,CASSVGMEETQYF
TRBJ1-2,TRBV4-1,CASSNPSNYGYTF
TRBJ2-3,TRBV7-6,CASSPRGGLPSADTQYF
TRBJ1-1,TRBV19,CASIVRLNTEAFF
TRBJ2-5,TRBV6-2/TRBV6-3,CASSYGTGYVETQYF
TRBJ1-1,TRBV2,CASSDSLRTEAFF
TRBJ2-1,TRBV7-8,CASSSYLGTNNEQFF
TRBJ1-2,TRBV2,CASSWTGGDYGYTF
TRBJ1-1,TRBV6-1,CASSPVGNTEAFF
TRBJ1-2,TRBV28,CASSPETFSGGYTF
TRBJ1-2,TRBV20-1,CSASGGNGYTF
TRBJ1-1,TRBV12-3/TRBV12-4,CASSMGQGLSEAFF
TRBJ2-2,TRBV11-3,CASSPREKTGELFF
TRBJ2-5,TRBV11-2,CASSRTRGQDQYF
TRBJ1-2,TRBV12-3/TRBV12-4,CASSSRGGIYGYTF
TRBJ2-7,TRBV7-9,CASSRGQGGTYEQYF